Below, 30 T cell receptor beta chains from the same sample are listed, as sequenced in a study of breast tumors, draining lymph nodes, adjacent tissues. TCRdb ran MiXCR on the multiplex PCR reads and lists one entry per CDR3 protein. The profile covers 140,000 to 150,000 distinct CDR3 sequences, with 30% to 35% appearing a single time and 2% to 2.5% taken by the ten largest. Breast cancer patients provided tissue from their axillary draining lymph nodes. Source material: axillary lymph node tissue. The source is a female donor with breast cancer. Some clones in this sample may be carry-over from other donors' samples.

The chain recombines TRBV20-1 with TRBJ2-7, with 8 bases fitting TRBD2. The junction had 9 bases not matched to a gene; V was cut back by 3 bases and J by 2 bases. The CDR3 extends over 15 amino acids. Germline CDR1 reads DFQATT; CDR2 reads SNEGSKA (reference sequence). DNA for the CDR3: TGCAGTGCTAGGGTCGGGGGGGCTCGCACCTACGAGCAGTACTTC. Residues: CSARVGGARTYEQYF.

Comments on this clonotype: An end of the junction does not agree with germline; a read error may underlie this. The rearrangement links TRBV7-8 to TRBJ2-1; 8 nucleotides align to TRBD1. Germline V gene data show CDR1 as SGHVS and CDR2 as FQNEAQ. The CDR3 totals 17 residues. The CDR3 loop is CASSFEPTGVSYNEQFF. The CDR3 DNA follows: TGTGCCAGCAGCTTTGAACCGACAGGGGTCTCCTATAATGAGCAGTTCTTC.

This clonotype was recorded only once. The chain recombines TRBV11-1 with TRBJ1-2; 9 bases agree with TRBD1. The trim removed 4 bases at V and 4 bases at J, leaving 7 bases unmatched. CDR1 SGHAT and CDR2 FQDESV come from the germline V gene (reference sequence). CDR3 length: 15 residues. CDR3 sequence (DNA): TGTGCCAGCAGCTCACCGTCGGACAGGGGCTATGGCTACACCTTC. It is translated as CASSSPSDRGYGYTF.

The chain uses TRBV28 and TRBJ2-5; D gene ambiguous. This CDR3 is built from 14 residues. The germline V gene encodes CDR1 MDHEN and CDR2 SYDVKM. V was clipped by 6 bases and J by 1 base, with 12 bases between them. The CDR3, as DNA: TGTGCCAGCAGCTCCAGACAAATCCAAGAGACCCAGTACTTC. It codes for CASSSRQIQETQYF.

With regard to this clonotype: Sequence at one end of the junction differs from germline and may be a read error. CDR3 nucleotides: TGCGCCAGCAGCTGGGGGGGACAGGGGACCTACGAGCAGTACTTC. Its translation: CASSWGGQGTYEQYF. The rearrangement joins TRBV5-5 to TRBJ2-7, with 10 bases matching TRBD1. Germline values: CDR1 SGHKS, CDR2 YYEKEE (reference sequence). The CDR3 runs 15 residues.

This chain links TRBV6-6 with TRBJ2-7; tentatively, D is TRBD1 or TRBD2 (5 bases each). CDR1 is MNHNY, CDR2 SVGAGI, per germline (reference sequence). The CDR3 consists of 14 residues. The CDR3 loop reads CASSHPGARHERYV. The CDR3 DNA reads TGTGCCAGCAGCCATCCCGGGGCTCGCCACGAGCGGTACGTC.

This chain links TRBV24-1 with TRBJ1-2, with no clear D. The CDR3 consists of 14 residues. CDR1 is KGHDR, CDR2 SFDVKD, per germline. V was clipped by 2 bases and J by 2 bases, with 8 bases between them. CDR3 in amino acids: CATSDSLKNYGYTF. The CDR3 coding sequence is TGTGCCACCAGTGATTCCCTAAAGAACTATGGCTACACCTTC.

The chain uses TRBV19 and TRBJ1-2; D remains unclear. The CDR3 length is 12 residues. Trimming removed 4 bases from V and 8 bases from J, with 11 bases in between. The germline CDR1 and CDR2 sequences are LNHDA and SQIVND (reference sequence). The CDR3, as DNA: TGTGCCAGTAGTAGGCCGTCCCGAGGCTACACCTTC. It specifies CASSRPSRGYTF.

This clonotype showed up many times. The chain uses TRBV29-1 and TRBJ2-3, with TRBD2 matching 9 bases. The CDR3 spans 17 residues. Germline V lookup: CDR1 SQVTM, CDR2 ANQGSEA. J was trimmed by 6 bases and V by 1 base; bases with no gene match: 14. CDR3 nucleotides: TGCAGCGTTGAAGGTGGTATGAGCGGGGGGCCTTGGGATACGCAGTATTTT. It is translated as CSVEGGMSGGPWDTQYF.

The chain links TRBV6-6 to TRBJ1-1, with D perhaps TRBD1 (6 bases). Trimming took off 5 bases at V and 8 bases at J, with 15 bases between the two ends. Germline lookup yields CDR1 MNHNY and CDR2 SVGAGI (reference sequence). The CDR3 spans 13 residues. The chain's CDR3 is CASSHRGGTEAFF. The DNA for the CDR3 is TGTGCCAGCAGTCACCGGGGGGGGACAGAAGCTTTCTTT.

This clonotype was counted at least ten times. The chain carries TRBV5-6 and TRBJ2-7; D gene unclear. V shed 3 bases and J shed 5 bases, with 6 bases lying between them. This CDR3 contains 11 residues. CDR1 SGHDT and CDR2 YYEEEE come from the germline V gene. The CDR3 here is CASSWTDEQYF. The CDR3 DNA follows: TGTGCCAGCAGCTGGACGGACGAGCAGTACTTC.

Note on this clonotype: The CDR3 ends on some other residue instead of the conserved phenylalanine or tryptophan, so this is likely a read error. V gene TRBV3-1 combines with J gene TRBJ1-2; possibly TRBD1 for D (5 bases). Germline V CDR1 and CDR2: LGHDT, YNNKEL (reference sequence). This CDR3 has 13 amino acids. The CDR3 is CASSQRGTYGYTL. The CDR3 nucleotides are TGCGCCAGCAGCCAACGCGGGACCTATGGCTACACCCTC.

The V gene is TRBV24-1, the J gene TRBJ2-7; the D gene could be TRBD1 or TRBD2 (5 bases each). The CDR3 length is 16 residues. In germline, CDR1 is KGHDR, CDR2 SFDVKD. V was trimmed by 5 bases and J by 7 bases, leaving 23 bases between them. CDR3 bases: TGTGCCACCAGTGCTGGGACCTTCGGAGCACTCGAGGAGCAGTACTTC. Amino acids: CATSAGTFGALEEQYF.

Only a few counts were recorded for this clonotype. No DNA is shown, since the ends of the CDR3 on it are uncertain; the CDR3 is the one TCRdb lists. Here the CDR3 reads CASSFYICSASRGSGNTIYF. The chain has TRBV7-2 and TRBJ1-3. CDR1 and CDR2 (germline): SGHTA, FQGNSA. Inclusive of both ends, the CDR3 amounts to 20 amino acids.

A few counts support this clonotype. This sequence may be a read error, since a much larger clone differs from it by one base. The chain recombines TRBV5-1 with TRBJ2-1; TRBD1 agrees at 7 bases. J lost 6 bases, V lost 4 bases, and 10 bases had no gene match. Germline CDR1 reads SGHRS; CDR2 reads YFSETQ. The CDR3 is 15 amino acids. The CDR3 is CASSPGDRASNEQFF. CDR3 DNA sequence: TGCGCCAGCAGCCCTGGCGACAGGGCCAGCAATGAGCAGTTCTTC.

This clonotype was seen many times. V and J are TRBV20-1 and TRBJ2-7, with no clear D. The CDR3 length is 12 residues. V was pared by 4 bases and J by 5 bases, with 12 bases between. Germline V gene data show CDR1 as DFQATT and CDR2 as SNEGSKA (reference sequence). In nucleotides, the CDR3 is TGCAGTGCTAATGGGCAGATCGACGAGCAGTACTTC. Amino acid sequence: CSANGQIDEQYF.

As regards this clonotype: A read error is possible here, since a much larger clone lies one base away. This sequence joins TRBV6-6 and TRBJ2-1, with 7 positions matching TRBD1. The CDR3 is 18 residues long. The J segment lost 7 bases and the V segment lost 2 bases, leaving 17 bases of the junction unmatched. Germline loops: CDR1 MNHNY, CDR2 SVGAGI (reference sequence). CDR3 protein: CASSYEVSTGAPNNEQFF. The CDR3 DNA reads as TGTGCCAGCAGTTACGAAGTATCTACAGGGGCTCCGAATAATGAGCAGTTCTTC.

The chain links TRBV7-8 to TRBJ1-1; D remains unclear. Trimming removed 2 bases from V and 5 bases from J, with 15 bases in between. Germline CDR1 and CDR2: SGHVS and FQNEAQ. CDR3 length: 15 residues. The DNA of the CDR3 is TGTGCCAGCAGCTTAAACTCGGTGGCGAGGACTGAAGCTTTCTTT. This gives the protein CASSLNSVARTEAFF. The variable domain in full, completed from reference TRBV7-8 and TRBJ1-1, reads GAGVSQSPRYKVAKRGQDVALRCDPISGHVSLFWYQQALGQGPEFLTYFQNEAQLDKSGLPSDRFFAERPEGSVSTLKIQRTQQEDSAVYLCASSLNSVARTEAFFGQGTRLTVV.

This rearrangement joins TRBV20-1 to TRBJ1-4, with D perhaps matching TRBD1 (5 bases). CDR3 length: 12 amino acids. The V end lost 6 bases, the J end lost 6 bases, and 11 bases lay between the germline ends. Germline lookup yields CDR1 DFQATT and CDR2 SNEGSKA (reference sequence). CDR3 nucleotide sequence: TGCAGTGCACAGTCAGGGTATGAAAAACTGTTTTTT. Protein product: CSAQSGYEKLFF.

About this clonotype itself: A much larger clone is a single base away; this may be a read error. As the CDR3 is not closed by the conserved phenylalanine or tryptophan, this likely results from a read error. This chain links TRBV13 with TRBJ2-1; D assignment may be TRBD1 or TRBD2 (5 bases each). This CDR3 is 20 amino acids long. Germline V CDR1 and CDR2: PRHDT, FYEKMQ (reference sequence). Trimming took 5 bases from V and 0 from J, leaving 26 bases between them. The CDR3 DNA is TGTGCCAGCAGCGGATACATCGGGGCCCGAAGCCCTTACTCCTACAATGAGCAGTTCCTC. Encoded protein: CASSGYIGARSPYSYNEQFL.

There are many counts of this clonotype. The rearrangement links TRBV11-3 to TRBJ2-3; D remains unclear. The V gene lost 2 bases and the J gene lost 2 bases, with 11 bases spanning the gap. There are 15 residues in the CDR3. Germline loops: CDR1 SGHNT, CDR2 YENEEA. The chain's CDR3 is CASSLFSIYTDTQYF. The DNA for the CDR3 is TGTGCCAGCAGCTTATTTTCTATTTACACAGATACGCAGTATTTT. The variable domain in full, with the rest retrieved from reference TRBV11-3 and TRBJ2-3, is EAGVVQSPRYKIIEKKQPVAFWCNPISGHNTLYWYLQNLGQGPELLIRYENEEAVDDSQLPKDRFSAERLKGVDSTLKIQPAELGDSAVYLCASSLFSIYTDTQYFGPGTRLTVL.

This clonotype came up many times. The chain uses TRBV7-9 and TRBJ2-3; no reliable D call. In germline, CDR1 is SEHNR, CDR2 FQNEAQ (reference sequence). The CDR3 totals 11 residues. The ends were cut back, 0 bases at V and 6 bases at J, with 1 base in the middle. The CDR3 reads CASSLADTQYF. As DNA, the CDR3 is TGTGCCAGCAGCTTAGCCGATACGCAGTATTTT.

At least ten counts were recorded for this clonotype. Germline and junction disagree at one end, which may indicate a read error. This chain joins TRBV7-9 and TRBJ1-2, with 10 bases that match TRBD1. CDR3 length: 15 amino acids. Germline V gene data show CDR1 as SEHNR and CDR2 as FQNEAQ (reference sequence). CDR3: CASSVRQGAGNGYPF. CDR3 in DNA: TGTGCCAGCAGCGTCCGACAGGGGGCTGGAAATGGCTACCCCTTC. The full variable domain, completed using reference TRBV7-9 and TRBJ1-2, is DTGVSQNPRHKITKRGQNVTFRCDPISEHNRLYWYRQTLGQGPEFLTYFQNEAQLEKSRLLSDRFSAERPKGSFSTLEIQRTEQGDSAMYLCASSVRQGAGNGYPFGSGTRLTVV.

This clonotype was seen many times. The chain has TRBV7-3 and TRBJ2-7, with 8 bases identical to TRBD2. Germline V gene lookup returns CDR1 SGHTA and CDR2 FQGTGA. V was pared by 5 bases and J by 5 bases, with 8 bases of the junction left unmatched. This CDR3 spans 14 amino acids. The CDR3 here is CASSPGLANDEQYF. The CDR3 bases are TGTGCCAGCAGCCCCGGACTAGCTAACGACGAGCAGTACTTC.

This clonotype was detected many times. The chain couples TRBV20-1 to TRBJ1-4; 8 positions agree with TRBD1. The CDR3 sequence is 13 residues long. Germline CDR1 is DFQATT and CDR2 is SNEGSKA (reference sequence). The chain's CDR3 is CSTQGATNEKLFF. CDR3 bases: TGCAGCACACAGGGGGCAACTAATGAAAAACTGTTTTTT.

This clonotype came up many times. The V and J genes are TRBV2 and TRBJ1-2; D might be TRBD1 (5 bases). The CDR3 spans 14 residues. V was pared by 2 bases and J by 3 bases, with 10 bases between. CDR1 SNHLY and CDR2 FYNNEI come from the germline V gene. CDR3 bases: TGTGCCAGCAGTGAAAGGGACTTCTACTATGGCTACACCTTC. Its protein is CASSERDFYYGYTF.

Points on this clonotype: Being one base from a much bigger clone, this may be a read error. J is TRBJ2-4 and V is TRBV25-1; D is uncertain. Germline CDR1 and CDR2: MGHDK and SYGVNS. The CDR3 runs to 15 residues. The CDR3 loop is CAGSEFGEGKNIQYF. CDR3 in DNA: TGTGCCGGCAGTGAATTTGGGGAAGGGAAAAACATTCAGTACTTC.

Notes on this clonotype: The CDR3 does not end in the conserved phenylalanine or tryptophan, so this is likely a read error. The chain uses TRBV12-3 or TRBV12-4 and TRBJ2-1; weak D call: TRBD1 (6 bases). V lost 6 bases to trimming and J lost 9 bases, with 12 bases between them. The CDR3 sequence is 12 residues long. This CDR3 is CASRSQGREQFV. In DNA, the CDR3 is TGTGCCAGCAGGAGCCAGGGGCGTGAGCAGTTCGTC.

There are many counts of this clonotype. The chain is built from TRBV7-8 and TRBJ1-2; D call uncertain. CDR3 size: 12 residues. V was shortened by 5 bases and J by 8 bases, with 12 bases between the two germline ends. Per the germline V gene, CDR1 is SGHVS and CDR2 is FQNEAQ. For the CDR3, the DNA is TGTGCCAGCAGCGGCCTGGGAGGAGGCTACACCTTC. It encodes CASSGLGGGYTF. Variable domain in full (rest from reference TRBV7-8 and TRBJ1-2): GAGVSQSPRYKVAKRGQDVALRCDPISGHVSLFWYQQALGQGPEFLTYFQNEAQLDKSGLPSDRFFAERPEGSVSTLKIQRTQQEDSAVYLCASSGLGGGYTFGSGTRLTVV.

The sample holds many counts of this clonotype. The chain employs TRBV18 and TRBJ1-6, with a weak D call TRBD1 (6 bases). Trimming removed 2 bases at V and 9 bases at J, with 14 bases between. The CDR3 loop spans 15 amino acids. Germline V CDR1 and CDR2: KGHSH, LQKENI. CDR3 nucleotide sequence: TGTGCCAGCTCACCAACGGACAGTCGGGGTTCACCCCTCCACTTT. Translated: CASSPTDSRGSPLHF.